The present T cell receptor (beta chain) was sequenced within a study of shared clonotypes between healthy human individuals. The protocol was immunoSEQ multiplex PCR, while the TCRdb copy is restricted to in-frame clones and leaves out a portion. The sample contains over a million clones, roughly 96% of which appear only once. In its sample, this clone was seen once. CDR3 size: 17 residues. Germline V gene data show CDR1 as LGHNA and CDR2 as YSLEER. Trimming stripped 1 base from V and 0 bases from J, with 14 bases between. The TCR sequence derives from a man aged 25 to 40 in good health. The material sequenced was naive CD4+ T cells sorted from blood. Subset: CD45RA+ positively selected. The chain uses TRBV4-3 and TRBJ2-3, with a weak D call TRBD2 (6 bases). The CDR3 loop reads CASSQASGGKSTDTQYF. As DNA, the CDR3 is TGCGCCAGCAGCCAAGCGTCCGGCGGGAAGAGCACAGATACGCAGTATTTT.